These 5 T cell receptor beta chains share one sample of origin, sequenced in a study of blood T cell repertoires in COVID-19. Using immunoSEQ multiplex PCR, the repertoire was profiled, and TCRdb retains in-frame clones only, with some absent. The sample includes around 200,000 clones, around 79% of them seen just once. The sequencing sample was made of peripheral blood. The receptors shown here come from a woman between 40 and 55 years old with COVID-19, enrolled during active disease.

The J gene is TRBJ2-7, the V gene TRBV10-3, with 9 bases matching TRBD1. The ends lost 10 bases at V and 0 bases at J; junction bases unmatched: 4. This CDR3 has 13 residues. Germline V gene data show CDR1 as ENHRY and CDR2 as SYGVKD. The CDR3 DNA is TGTGCCACCCGACAGGGGGGCTCCTACGAGCAGTACTTC. This gives the protein CATRQGGSYEQYF.

CDR3 region: CASSRGQDRNQPQHF. The CDR3 DNA follows: TGTGCCAGCAGCAGAGGACAGGACCGCAATCAGCCCCAGCATTTT. The V and J genes are TRBV7-6 and TRBJ1-5; the match to TRBD1 covers 7 bases. With V trimmed by 5 bases and J by 2 bases, 6 bases remained unmatched. The CDR3 totals 15 residues. Germline CDR1 and CDR2: SGHVS and FNYEAQ.

V is TRBV2 and J is TRBJ2-4; TRBD2 matches at 7 bases. Trimming at V came to 5 bases and at J to 9 bases, leaving 4 bases not matched to a gene. The CDR3 is 12 amino acids. Germline loops: CDR1 SNHLY, CDR2 FYNNEI. DNA for the CDR3: TGTGCCAGCAGTAGCGGGGAAGGCATTCAGTACTTC. Translation: CASSSGEGIQYF.

The rearrangement uses TRBV27 and TRBJ2-1; the D is unclear. Looked up from germline, CDR1 is MNHEY and CDR2 is SMNVEV (reference sequence). There are 16 residues in the CDR3. The V end was cut by 2 bases, the J end by 0 bases, with 11 bases between. The CDR3 loop reads CASSLRRVLSYNEQFF. In DNA form, the CDR3 reads TGTGCCAGCAGTTTAAGACGGGTCCTCTCCTACAATGAGCAGTTCTTC.

The chain carries TRBV9 and TRBJ2-7; TRBD1 matches at 7 bases. The germline gives CDR1 SGDLS, CDR2 YYNGEE. This CDR3 comprises 18 residues. With 3 bases clipped from V and 0 bases from J, the junction kept 15 bases outside the gene matches. DNA for the CDR3: TGTGCCAGCAGCGCAGGGAAGGGGGCGCGCCTCGACTCCTACGAGCAGTACTTC. Translating it yields CASSAGKGARLDSYEQYF.